The sequence of this T cell receptor (beta chain) was determined in a study of CD4 T cells in relation to SARS-CoV-2 and coronaviruses listed by TCRdb under 2021. With respect to the entire study: In the ViraFEST assay, PBMCs were cultured with antigen for under 12 days, after which TCR beta CDR3s were sequenced to identify antigen-specific clonal expansions. The negative reference condition was either a culture with an HIV-1 Nef peptide pool or a culture with no peptide. Shared crossreactive spike epitopes were mapped to their HLA restriction using patient-derived lymphoblastoid cell lines. The study assessed, at the TCR clonotype level, memory CD4+ T cell crossreactivity between SARS-CoV-2 and common cold coronavirus spike proteins. The Adaptive Biotechnologies TCR-sequencing kit was used for samples from three pre-COVID donors and for the naive versus memory experiments, whereas the other data were Illumina-based. Expansion assays from other donors in the study were sequenced with a different, Illumina-based TCR-beta assay.

About this clone: Its antigen is unknown. Base qualities are not recorded, but no much larger clone differs from it by a single base.

Library preparation employed the immunoSEQ multiplex PCR assay. The source study handled its data this way. Preprocessing removed nonproductive sequences and CDR3s not starting with C, not ending with F or W, or shorter than 7 amino acids. The MANAFEST web app was used to call antigen-specific clonotypes on the basis of expansion compared with the reference and with other culture wells. A clone was considered positive if significant expansion relative to the reference culture was observed in 2 of 3 replicate wells at an FDR below 0.05. For a clone to be considered positive, significant expansion relative to all other tandem wells and an odds ratio above 5 were also required. After three terminal residues were trimmed from each end, CDR3 homology was quantified as pairwise Levenshtein distance using the stringdist R package. TCRdb carries this immuneACCESS record with in-frame sequences only. Its versions omit some clonotypes, under half of them owing to an unresolved V gene in the studies checked, with the rest unexplained. That table is the source of V, J and clone size, and D and trimming were worked out from the DNA. For this sample there are more than 9,500 clones; 65% to 70% appear just once. The ten top clones hold about 7.9% of the sample.

The paper's findings and limits, for the study overall: Small numbers of patients and of tested TCRs limited the study. Crossreactivity analysis centred on spike protein, so crossreactivity against other viral proteins was not assessed. Significantly weaker SARS-CoV-2-driven expansion was shown by crossreactive clones than by monoreactive clones, consistent with antigenic imprinting. Pre-pandemic and post-infection samples were not both contributed by any donor, so tracing of the source of pre-existing responses was limited. In about 60% of donors, memory CD4+ clonotypes turned up that crossrecognized SARS-CoV-2 and at least one common cold coronavirus spike.

CDR1 KGHSH and CDR2 LQKENI are derived from the germline V gene. From its cysteine to its phenylalanine, the CDR3 spans 16 amino acids. CDR3 DNA is the only sequence kept; it has 48 bases, read in frame from the first base. V ends up 8 bases short and J 4 bases short, with an unmatched junction base count of 13. CD4+ T cells from unexposed donors were collected before the COVID-19 pandemic (2011-2018). Following 10 days of culture, the EasySep CD4+ T cell isolation kit was used to isolate CD4+ T cells. Unexposed donor CD4+ T cells were tested for reactivity to SARS-CoV-2 S and N and four common cold coronavirus spike pools, as cell number allowed. Each well received millions of PBMCs, cultured in IMDM supplemented with approximately 5.2% human AB serum and around 9 IU/ml IL-2. Half of the culture medium was replaced with fresh IL-2-containing medium on days 3 and 7. Triplicate replicate wells were generally used for each peptide culture condition. Leukapheresis product for the unexposed donors was bought commercially. PBMCs were isolated from leukapheresis product or whole blood by Ficoll-Paque PLUS gradient centrifugation. PBMCs were either used fresh in the expansion assay or cryopreserved at -140 degrees C. The QIAamp Micro DNA Kit was used to extract genomic DNA from the CD4+ T cells.

The material sequenced was CD4+ T cells from PBMCs, cultured in vitro. This TCR derives from a human donor in good health. The chain is made from TRBV18 and TRBJ2-1, and 8 junction bases match TRBD2. CDR3 sequence: CASTTRAASGYNEQFF. The DNA sequence is TGTGCCAGCACTACCCGTGCGGCTAGCGGGTACAATGAGCAGTTCTTC. When the CDR3 is completed using the reference TRBV18 and TRBJ2-1 genes on either side, the full variable domain is NAGVMQNPRHLVRRRGQEARLRCSPMKGHSHVYWYRQLPEEGLKFMVYLQKENIIDESGMPKERFSAEFPKEGPSILRIQQVVRGDSAAYFCASTTRAASGYNEQFFGPGTRLTVL.